Given below is one T cell receptor beta chain in context. Its antigen is as yet unknown. Here immunoSEQ multiplex PCR was the method, and the copy in TCRdb shows in-frame clones only, minus some. The sample has 100,000 to 130,000 clones, 80% to 95% seen once. The sample belongs to a study of T cell responses to AZD1222 COVID-19 vaccine. Study-level points and caveats: The span of vaccine-associated CD4 TCRs extended across spike, with dominance at 160-218 and 743-854. Reportedly, nearly half of unique spike TCRs recognized epitopes outside B.1.351/B.1.1.7 mutations.

The CDR3 runs 13 residues. Germline CDR1 is SGHRS and CDR2 is YFSETQ. V was pared by 4 bases and J by 4 bases, with 11 bases between. This TCR derives from an adult who received the AZD1222 COVID-19 vaccine. This sequence joins TRBV5-1 and TRBJ1-2; D is perhaps TRBD1 (5 bases). The sample in question was peripheral blood, obtained 28 days after the second AZD1222 dose. The CDR3 coding sequence is TGCGCCAGCAGCGGGGGATCCGTCTATGGCTACACCTTC. It encodes CASSGGSVYGYTF.